This T cell receptor beta chain is from a study of blood T cell repertoires in COVID-19 (dated by TCRdb to 2019 to 2021). Regarding the research as a whole: The collaborator samples originated in the United States, Italy and Spain and spanned the acute and convalescent phases of COVID-19. The material from the prospective study consisted of cDNA or gDNA derived from T cells, B-cell-depleted T cells, or PBMCs. Deeply sampled blood TCRbeta repertoires from subjects exposed to, actively infected with, or recovered from COVID-19 were included in the dataset. A freely available public database, intended as a resource for researchers studying the immune response to SARS-CoV-2, is where the repertoires were released. The samples were drawn from the first 160 participants of the ongoing ImmuneRACE study and from more than 1,000 subjects provided by 6 global collaborators. A de-identified subject ID, COVID-19 status, age in years and sex were almost always included in the sample metadata. Where HLA class I and class II types were available, the types were taken from metadata supplied by the sample provider, not from assay-based typing. The paper as a whole reports these results and caveats: The amount of clinical and demographic metadata varied by source and participant and was provided uncurated.

One collaborating source in Seattle enrolled patients while the patients were actively infected and followed the patients over time throughout the course of disease. Whole blood was collected in K2EDTA tubes by collaborating institutions according to the institutions' own protocols. For TCRbeta analysis, collaborators shipped samples as frozen whole blood, isolated PBMCs, or DNA extracted from either of those sample types. With respect to this clone: Its antigen specificity is not known. Base qualities were left out, and no much larger clone turns up one base away.

The junction shows trimming of 2 bases on V and 8 bases on J, plus 10 bases between the germline ends. Spanning cysteine to phenylalanine, the CDR3 consists of 13 amino acids. CDR3 DNA only is kept here, 39 bases in frame from base 1. Reading the germline V gene (reference sequence) gives CDR1 LGHDT and CDR2 YNNKEL. The immunoSEQ Assay, a bias-controlled multiplex PCR, was used to amplify TCRbeta CDR3 regions from genomic DNA. The study's own analysis went as follows. The number of nucleated cells in each sample was estimated from the amplification of reference gene primers within the assay. Sequence reads were collapsed and filtered to measure the absolute abundance of every unique TCRbeta CDR3 rearrangement. For each sample, productive Simpson clonality was calculated by taking the square root of Simpson's diversity index across productive rearrangements. Entries here come from immuneACCESS through TCRdb and include only in-frame sequences with V and J called. Some clones fail to appear in such tables; in the studies checked, an unresolved V gene covers under half of the shortfall, and the cause of the remainder is unknown. That table supplies the V and J calls and clone size; D and trimming were determined from the DNA. The sample yields approximately 200,000 clones; about 93% were counted once. The ten largest make up 0.76% of the sample.

The sequence links TRBV3-1 (or the pseudogene TRBV3-2) to TRBJ2-1; no D gene is confidently identified. Sequencing used peripheral blood. This sequence was found in a man aged 30 to 39 with COVID-19, enrolled during active disease. This receptor has the CDR3 CASSQMLADEQFF. The base sequence is TGTGCCAGCAGCCAAATGCTGGCGGATGAGCAGTTCTTC.